This TCR beta chain was captured in a study of blood T cell repertoires in COVID-19. Looking at the study overall: Sites across the United States, Italy and Spain contributed samples from acute and convalescent COVID-19. T cells, B-cell-depleted T cells, or PBMCs provided the cDNA or gDNA that served as material.

Germline CDR1 is MNHEY and CDR2 is SVGAGI. J lost 1 base, V lost 2 bases, and 2 bases had no gene match. This CDR3 contains 15 residues. Original processing methods: Estimated nucleated cell counts came from reference gene primer amplification. Clones were sequenced by immunoSEQ multiplex PCR, and TCRdb holds only the in-frame ones, with some missing. V, J and clone size reflect that table, while D and trimming were determined from the DNA. The data contain around 300,000 clones, 70% to 90% of them singletons. This clonotype was sampled from a woman in her forties or fifties with active or convalescent COVID-19. Sequenced: peripheral blood. J is TRBJ2-5 and V is TRBV6-5; 9 bases align to TRBD1. CDR3 coding DNA: TGTGCCAGCAGTTACAGGGGACAGGGCCAAGAGACCCAGTACTTC. Protein sequence: CASSYRGQGQETQYF.